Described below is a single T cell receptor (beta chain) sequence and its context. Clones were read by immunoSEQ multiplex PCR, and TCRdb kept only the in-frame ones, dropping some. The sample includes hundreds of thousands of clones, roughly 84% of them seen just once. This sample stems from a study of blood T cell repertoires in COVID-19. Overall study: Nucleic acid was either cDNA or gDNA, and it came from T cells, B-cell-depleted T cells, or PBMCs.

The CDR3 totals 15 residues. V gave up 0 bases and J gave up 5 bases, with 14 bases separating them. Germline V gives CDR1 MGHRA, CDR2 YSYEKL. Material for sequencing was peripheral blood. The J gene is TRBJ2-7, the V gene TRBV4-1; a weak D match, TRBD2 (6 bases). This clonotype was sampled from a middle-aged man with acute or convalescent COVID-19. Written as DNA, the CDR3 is TGCGCCAGCAGCCAAGATAGGGTGGAGGGGAACGAGCAGTACTTC. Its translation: CASSQDRVEGNEQYF.